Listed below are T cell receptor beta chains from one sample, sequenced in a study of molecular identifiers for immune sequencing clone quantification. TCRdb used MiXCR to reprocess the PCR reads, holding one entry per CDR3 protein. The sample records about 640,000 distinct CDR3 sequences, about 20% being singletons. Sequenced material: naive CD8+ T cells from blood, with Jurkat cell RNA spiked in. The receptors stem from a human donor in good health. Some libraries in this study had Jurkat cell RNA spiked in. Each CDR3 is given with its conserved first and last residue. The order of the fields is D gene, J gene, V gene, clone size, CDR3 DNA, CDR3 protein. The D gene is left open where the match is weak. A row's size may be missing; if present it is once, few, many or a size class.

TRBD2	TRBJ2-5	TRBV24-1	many	TGTGCCACTTCTCCCGGAGCGGGGGGGTACCAAGAGACCCAGTACTTC	CATSPGAGGYQETQYF
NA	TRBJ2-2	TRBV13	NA	TGTGCCAGCAGCTTAGTTTGGCCGGGGGACGGGGGGCCCCAGAGGAACACCGGGGAGCTGTTTTTT	CASSLVWPGDGGPQRNTGELFF
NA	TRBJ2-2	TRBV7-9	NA	TGTGCCAGCAGCTTACTCGTCGGGCAGGGGGGAGCCGGGGAGCTGTTTTTT	CASSLLVGQGGAGELFF
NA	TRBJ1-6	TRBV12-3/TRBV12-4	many	TGTGCCAGCAGTTCGGGCAGGAGCTCCTATAATTCACCCCTCCACTTT	CASSSGRSSYNSPLHF
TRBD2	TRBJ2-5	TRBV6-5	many	TGTGCCAGCAGTGTGCTAGCGGAAGAGACCCAGTACTTC	CASSVLAEETQYF
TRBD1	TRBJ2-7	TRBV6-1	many	TGTGCCAGCAGTCGGACAGGGGCCCTAGGGGACGAGCAGTACTTC	CASSRTGALGDEQYF
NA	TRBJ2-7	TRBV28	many	TGTGCCAGCGGTGAGGCGGGACCCTACGAGCAGTACTTC	CASGEAGPYEQYF
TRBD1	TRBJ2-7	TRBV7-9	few	TGTGCCAGCAGCTCCGGACAGGGGACAGGCTACGAGCAGTACTTC	CASSSGQGTGYEQYF
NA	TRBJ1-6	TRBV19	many	TGTGCCAGTAGCCCCCCCGGGAATTCACCCCTCCACTTT	CASSPPGNSPLHF
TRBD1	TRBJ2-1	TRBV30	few	TGTGCCTGGAGTGTAGGGCAGGGGGCCTACAATGAGCAGTTCTTC	CAWSVGQGAYNEQFF